These T cell receptor beta chains were read from a single sample in a study of blood T cell repertoires in COVID-19. Assay used: immunoSEQ multiplex PCR; TCRdb lists only in-frame clones, some missing. The data show 50,000 or so clones, approximately 83% seen once. The sample taken for sequencing was peripheral blood. These TCRs come from a man aged 35-49 years with acute or convalescent COVID-19. Both conserved end residues are part of each CDR3. The D gene is left open where the match is weak. A clone size is listed for some rows: how often the clone was seen (once, few, many), or a class if it is expanded.

V	J	D	size	CDR3	DNA
TRBV18	TRBJ2-3	TRBD1	.	CASSPRQGKGSTDTQYF	TGTGCCAGCTCACCTAGACAGGGGAAGGGTAGCACAGATACGCAGTATTTT
TRBV4-1	TRBJ1-5	TRBD1	.	CASSQDRQGNNQPQHF	TGCGCCAGCAGCCAAGACCGACAGGGGAACAATCAGCCCCAGCATTTT
TRBV30	TRBJ2-1	TRBD2	.	CAWRSQRGYNEQFF	TGTGCCTGGAGGTCCCAGCGGGGCTACAATGAGCAGTTCTTC
TRBV28	TRBJ1-1	.	.	CASRFGGQNTEAFF	TGTGCCAGCAGGTTTGGGGGCCAGAACACTGAAGCTTTCTTT
TRBV18	TRBJ1-6	.	once	CASSPKGSNSPLHF	TGTGCCAGCTCACCAAAGGGGTCAAATTCACCCCTCCACTTT
TRBV27	TRBJ1-5	.	.	CASSIGGFQPQHF	TGTGCCAGCAGTATCGGGGGTTTTCAGCCCCAGCATTTT
TRBV5-6	TRBJ2-7	.	.	CASSLEGNSYEQYF	TGTGCCAGCAGCTTGGAGGGGAACTCCTACGAGCAGTACTTC
TRBV6-2/TRBV6-3	TRBJ2-3	TRBD2	once	CASSLTAGGGGTQYF	TGTGCCAGCAGTTTAACGGCGGGAGGAGGGGGTACGCAGTATTTT
TRBV27	TRBJ2-7	.	.	CASSSQAGYEQYF	TGTGCCAGCAGTTCCCAGGCTGGCTACGAGCAGTACTTC
TRBV2	TRBJ1-4	.	.	CASSETGTAGEKLFF	TGTGCCAGCAGTGAAACCGGGACCGCGGGAGAAAAACTGTTTTTT
TRBV3-1/TRBV3-2	TRBJ2-1	TRBD2	.	CASSQLGTRDNEQFF	TGTGCCAGCAGCCAGCTCGGGACTAGGGACAATGAGCAGTTCTTC
TRBV6-5	TRBJ1-4	.	.	CASMRNGGEKLFF	TGTGCCAGCATGAGGAACGGGGGGGAAAAACTGTTTTTT
TRBV7-8	TRBJ1-2	.	.	CASSLGTQGSAHYGYTF	TGTGCCAGCAGCTTAGGGACCCAGGGGAGCGCCCACTATGGCTACACCTTC
TRBV4-1	TRBJ2-6	.	.	CASSQGGLQTSGANVLTF	TGCGCCAGCAGCCAAGGAGGTCTACAAACGTCCGGGGCCAACGTCCTGACTTTC
TRBV19	TRBJ2-1	TRBD2	once	CASSIQAGGRYEQFF	TGTGCCAGTAGTATACAGGCGGGGGGGCGTTATGAGCAGTTCTTC
TRBV7-9	TRBJ2-5	TRBD1	few	CASSPTRDREGQETQYF	TGTGCCAGCAGCCCGACCCGGGACAGGGAAGGCCAAGAGACCCAGTACTTC
TRBV5-1	TRBJ1-1	.	.	CASSLLSPGFNLWTEAFF	TGCGCCAGCAGCCTCTTGTCCCCGGGGTTCAATTTGTGGACTGAAGCTTTCTTT
TRBV19	TRBJ1-2	.	.	CASKGQYTAAHGYTF	TGTGCCAGTAAAGGCCAATATACAGCGGCTCATGGCTACACCTTC
TRBV10-1	TRBJ1-5	TRBD1	.	CASKGAGFYSNQPQHF	TGCGCCAGCAAGGGGGCAGGGTTCTATAGCAATCAGCCCCAGCATTTT
TRBV3-1/TRBV3-2	TRBJ2-5	.	.	CASSQVGREKTQYF	TGTGCCAGCAGCCAAGTTGGGCGAGAGAAGACCCAGTACTTC
TRBV5-6	TRBJ2-2	.	few	CASSLEKQLRNTGELFF	TGTGCCAGCAGCTTGGAGAAACAATTAAGGAACACCGGGGAGCTGTTTTTT
TRBV18	TRBJ1-2	TRBD1	.	CASSPPGQANYGYTF	TGTGCCAGCTCACCTCCGGGACAGGCTAACTATGGCTACACCTTC
TRBV7-6	TRBJ2-3	.	few	CASSLGSGGLTDTQYF	TGTGCCAGCAGCTTAGGGTCCGGGGGGCTCACAGATACGCAGTATTTT
TRBV6-6	TRBJ1-6	TRBD1	.	CASRGQESYNSPLHF	TGTGCCAGCAGAGGACAGGAATCCTATAATTCACCCCTCCACTTT
TRBV6-5	TRBJ1-2	.	once	CASSYYGQGLNYGYTF	TGTGCCAGCAGTTACTACGGCCAGGGACTAAACTATGGCTACACCTTC
TRBV10-3	TRBJ2-3	.	once	CAITAGTDTQYF	TGTGCCATCACTGCGGGAACAGATACGCAGTATTTT
TRBV6-5	TRBJ2-7	TRBD2	.	CASSSAGGGTYEQYF	TGTGCCAGCAGTTCAGCGGGAGGGGGAACCTACGAGCAGTACTTC
TRBV18	TRBJ1-2	.	.	CASSGLQGNGYTF	TGTGCCAGCTCGGGACTACAGGGAAATGGCTACACCTTC
TRBV5-1	TRBJ1-2	.	.	CASSLALGASYGYTF	TGCGCCAGCAGCTTGGCGCTGGGGGCGAGCTATGGCTACACCTTC
TRBV7-6	TRBJ2-2	.	.	CASSFSNGELFF	TGTGCCAGCAGCTTTTCTAACGGGGAGCTGTTTTTT
TRBV19	TRBJ2-1	TRBD2	few	CASSVGGSGGGSEQFF	TGTGCCAGTAGTGTCGGTGGTAGCGGGGGGGGTAGTGAGCAGTTCTTC
TRBV6-5	TRBJ2-7	TRBD1	.	CASRRIGTGDYEQYF	TGTGCCAGCAGGAGAATAGGGACAGGGGACTACGAGCAGTACTTC
TRBV9	TRBJ1-4	TRBD1	.	CASSPRARDRAGEKLFF	TGTGCCAGCAGCCCCCGGGCTAGAGACAGGGCCGGGGAAAAACTGTTTTTT